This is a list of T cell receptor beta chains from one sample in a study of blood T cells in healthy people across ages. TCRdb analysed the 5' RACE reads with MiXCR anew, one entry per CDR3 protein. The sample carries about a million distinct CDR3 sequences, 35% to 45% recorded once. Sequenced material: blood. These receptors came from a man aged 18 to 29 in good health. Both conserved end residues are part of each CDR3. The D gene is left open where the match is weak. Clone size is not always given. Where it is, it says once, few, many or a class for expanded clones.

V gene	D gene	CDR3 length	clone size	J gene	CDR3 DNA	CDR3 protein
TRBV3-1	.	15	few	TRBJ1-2	TGTGCCAGCAGCCAAGATTGGCAGGTGGGATATGGCTACACCTTC	CASSQDWQVGYGYTF
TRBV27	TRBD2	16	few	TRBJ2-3	TGTGCCAGCAGGCCCGAGACTAGCGGACGCACAGATACGCAGTATTTT	CASRPETSGRTDTQYF
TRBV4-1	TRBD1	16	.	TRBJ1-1	TGCGCCAGCACCCAGGGGGCAGGGCTCATGAACACTGAAGCTTTCTTT	CASTQGAGLMNTEAFF
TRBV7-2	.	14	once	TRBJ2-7	TGTGCCAGCATGGGGGGTAGCTCCTACAATGAGCAGTACTTC	CASMGGSSYNEQYF
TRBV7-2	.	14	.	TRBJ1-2	TGTGCCAGCAGCCCCCCGGGCAGGATCTATGGCTACACCTTC	CASSPPGRIYGYTF
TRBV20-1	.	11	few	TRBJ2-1	TGCAGCATCGGCGGAAACAATGAGCAGTTCTTC	CSIGGNNEQFF
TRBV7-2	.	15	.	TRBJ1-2	TGTGCCAGCAGCTTAGGAGGAAACCTTAACTATGGCTACACCTTC	CASSLGGNLNYGYTF
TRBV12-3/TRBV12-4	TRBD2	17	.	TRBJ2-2	TGTGCCAGCAGCTCAACTCTAGCGGGGGGTTTGGTCGGGGAGCTGTTTTTT	CASSSTLAGGLVGELFF
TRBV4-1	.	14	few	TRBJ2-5	TGCGCCAGCAGCCAGAGGGGGTATAAAGAGACCCAGTACTTC	CASSQRGYKETQYF
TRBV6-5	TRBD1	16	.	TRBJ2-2	TGTGCCAGCAGGACAGGGTTTAGGTCGAACACCGGGGAGCTGTTTTTT	CASRTGFRSNTGELFF
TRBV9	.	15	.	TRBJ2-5	TGTGCCAGCAGCGTAGGGCTTGGGCAGCAAGGGACCCAGTACTTC	CASSVGLGQQGTQYF
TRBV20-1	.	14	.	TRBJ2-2	TGCAGTGCTAGAGTTCCGGGCAGGATCGGGGAGCTGTTTTTT	CSARVPGRIGELFF
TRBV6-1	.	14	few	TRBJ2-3	TGTGCCAGCAGTGATGGGACGGTCACAGATACGCAGTATTTT	CASSDGTVTDTQYF
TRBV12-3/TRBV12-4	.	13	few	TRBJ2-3	TGTGCCAGCAGTCCAGGGTATCGAGGTACGCAGTATTTT	CASSPGYRGTQYF
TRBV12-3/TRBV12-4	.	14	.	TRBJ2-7	TGTGCCAGCAGGGTTCTCCATGGGAACTACGAGCAGTACTTC	CASRVLHGNYEQYF
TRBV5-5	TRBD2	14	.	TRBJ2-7	TGTGCCAGCAGCTCTGGACTAGCGAACAATGAGCAGTACTTC	CASSSGLANNEQYF
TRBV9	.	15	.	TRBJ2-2	TGTGCCAGCAGCGTAGCTCCGACAGACACCGGGGAGCTGTTTTTT	CASSVAPTDTGELFF
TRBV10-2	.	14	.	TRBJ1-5	TGCGCCAGCAGTGACAGGAAGGGCAATCAGCCCCAGCATTTT	CASSDRKGNQPQHF
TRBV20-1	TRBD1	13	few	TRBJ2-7	TGCAGTGCCAGGGGGACAGAGACCTACGAGCAGTACTTC	CSARGTETYEQYF
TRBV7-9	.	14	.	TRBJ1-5	TGTGCCAGCAGCAGGGAAGATGACAATCAGCCCCAGCATTTT	CASSREDDNQPQHF
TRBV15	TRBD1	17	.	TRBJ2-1	TGTGCCACCAGCAAGGGGTACAGGGACAGGCCCTACAATGAGCAGTTCTTC	CATSKGYRDRPYNEQFF
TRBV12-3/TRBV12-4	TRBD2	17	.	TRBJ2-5	TGTGCCGGCAGTTTAAGGCTAGCGGGGCCCACCCAGGAGACCCAGTACTTC	CAGSLRLAGPTQETQYF
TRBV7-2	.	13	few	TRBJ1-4	TGTGCCACCACCCGGGGGCTAGGTGAAAAACTGTTTTTT	CATTRGLGEKLFF
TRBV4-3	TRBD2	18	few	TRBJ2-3	TGCGCCAGCAGCCAAGAGGGAAAGCGGGGGGGAAGCACAGATACGCAGTATTTT	CASSQEGKRGGSTDTQYF
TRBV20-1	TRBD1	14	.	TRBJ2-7	TGCAGTGCTAGAGGCCTACAGGGGTTAGAGGAGCAGTACTTC	CSARGLQGLEEQYF
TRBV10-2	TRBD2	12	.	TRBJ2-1	TGCGCCTCTGAGCGGGGCTACAATGAGCAGTTCTTC	CASERGYNEQFF
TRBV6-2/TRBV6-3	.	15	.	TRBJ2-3	TGTGCCAGCAGTTACAGGGATCCGGTAGGAGATACGCAGTATTTT	CASSYRDPVGDTQYF
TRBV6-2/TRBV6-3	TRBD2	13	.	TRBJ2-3	TGTGCCAGCACTCTCTTGCGGGGGGATACGCAGTATTTT	CASTLLRGDTQYF
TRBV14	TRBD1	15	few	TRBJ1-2	TGTGCCAGCAGCCCAAGCCAGGGGACAGGGTATGGCTACACCTTC	CASSPSQGTGYGYTF
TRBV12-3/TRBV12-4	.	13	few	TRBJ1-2	TGTGCCAGCAGTTTAGCGCTGGGCTATGGCTACACCTTC	CASSLALGYGYTF
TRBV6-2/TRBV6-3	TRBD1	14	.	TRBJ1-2	TGTGCCAGCACCCGGGACAGAGAAAACTATGGCTACACCTTC	CASTRDRENYGYTF
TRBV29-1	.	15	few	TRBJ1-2	TGCAGCGCCAGTTTCTTCGCCGAGGAAAACTATGGCTACACCTTC	CSASFFAEENYGYTF
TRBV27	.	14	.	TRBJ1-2	TGTGCCAGCAGTCCTTCGGGGTCAGGAAGGGGCTACACCTTC	CASSPSGSGRGYTF
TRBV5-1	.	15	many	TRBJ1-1	TGCGCCAGCAGCTGGGGGACCGACGGGAACACTGAAGCTTTCTTT	CASSWGTDGNTEAFF
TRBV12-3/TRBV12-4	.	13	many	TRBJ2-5	TGTGCCAGCAGTTTAGGGGTTCGGGAGACCCAGTACTTC	CASSLGVRETQYF
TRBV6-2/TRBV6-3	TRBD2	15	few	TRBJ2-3	TGTGCCAGCAGTCAACCGGGGGGGCCATCAGATACGCAGTATTTT	CASSQPGGPSDTQYF
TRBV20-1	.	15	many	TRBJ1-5	TGCAGTGCTAGTCGGGGGGGTGTCAGCAATCAGCCCCAGCATTTT	CSASRGGVSNQPQHF
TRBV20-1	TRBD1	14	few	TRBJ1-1	TGCAGTGCCAACGAACAGGGGCCTAGCACTGAAGCTTTCTTT	CSANEQGPSTEAFF
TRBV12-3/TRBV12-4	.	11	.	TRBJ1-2	TGTGCCAGCAGTAGGGCGGGTGGCTACACCTTC	CASSRAGGYTF
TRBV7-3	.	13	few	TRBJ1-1	TGTGCCAGCAGCACCCAGAGGGACACTGAAGCTTTCTTT	CASSTQRDTEAFF
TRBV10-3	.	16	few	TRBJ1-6	TGTGCCATCAGCGGGGCGGGGGGCTCTTATAATTCACCCCTCCACTTT	CAISGAGGSYNSPLHF
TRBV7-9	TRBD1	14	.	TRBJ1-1	TGTGCCAGCAGCATTACGGGACAGGGATCGGGAGCTTTCTTT	CASSITGQGSGAFF
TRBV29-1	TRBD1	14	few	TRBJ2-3	TGCAGCGTAGCCGCCGGGACAGCGACAGATACGCAGTATTTT	CSVAAGTATDTQYF
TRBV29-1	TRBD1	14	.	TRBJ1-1	TGCAGCGTTGTTCTAACAGGGGGCCGTGGATTGGCTTTCTTT	CSVVLTGGRGLAFF
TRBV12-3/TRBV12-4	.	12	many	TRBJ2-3	TGTGCCAGCAGTTTATCCCCAGATACGCAGTATTTT	CASSLSPDTQYF
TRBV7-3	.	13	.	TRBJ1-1	TGTGCCAACAGCCCGGCCGGGAACACTGAAGCTTTCTTT	CANSPAGNTEAFF
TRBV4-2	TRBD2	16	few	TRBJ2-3	TGTGCCAGCAGCCAAGAACTAGCGGGGCACACAGATACGCAGTATTTT	CASSQELAGHTDTQYF